This is a list of T cell receptor beta chains from one sample in a study of blood T cell repertoires in COVID-19. TCRdb's copy holds only in-frame clones and misses some; the assay was immunoSEQ multiplex PCR. The repertoire consists of approximately 210,000 clones, with 85% to 90% occurring once and the leading ten covering roughly 12%. The sample comprised peripheral blood. The source of these receptors is a man aged 50-60 years with COVID-19, enrolled during active disease. Each CDR3 is given with its conserved first and last residue. Fields, in order: J gene, clone size, V gene, D gene, CDR3 length, CDR3 protein, CDR3 DNA. The D gene is left open where the match is weak. The size of a clone is reported for some rows only, either as once, few or many, or as a class for expanded clones.

>TRBJ1-2|once|TRBV3-1/TRBV3-2|NA|13
CASSQSRGYGYTF
TGTGCCAGCAGCCAATCCAGGGGCTATGGCTACACCTTC
>TRBJ1-1|NA|TRBV15|TRBD1|13
CATSRDRGVDTFF
TGTGCCACCAGCAGGGACAGGGGTGTTGACACTTTCTTT
>TRBJ2-7|NA|TRBV5-1|TRBD2|15
CASRAGGKQSYEQYF
TGCGCCAGCAGAGCGGGGGGGAAACAGTCCTACGAGCAGTACTTC
>TRBJ1-1|NA|TRBV13|TRBD1|16
CASSLRDRGRLTEAFF
TGTGCCAGCAGCCTCCGGGACAGGGGGCGCCTCACTGAAGCTTTCTTT
>TRBJ1-2|once|TRBV27|NA|13
CASGFFDRGGYTF
TGTGCCAGCGGGTTCTTCGACCGGGGAGGCTACACCTTC
>TRBJ2-5|NA|TRBV28|TRBD1|15
CASRTGVKAQETQYF
TGTGCCAGCAGAACAGGGGTAAAGGCTCAAGAGACCCAGTACTTC
>TRBJ2-7|NA|TRBV7-9|NA|13
CASSLVGQDNTYF
TGTGCCAGCAGCTTAGTAGGTCAGGACAATACGTACTTC
>TRBJ1-1|NA|TRBV7-8|NA|15
CASSSRRVGDTEAFF
TGTGCCAGCAGCTCCCGCAGGGTAGGGGACACTGAAGCTTTCTTT
>TRBJ2-1|NA|TRBV14|NA|14
CASSQEPALNEQFF
TGTGCCAGCAGCCAAGAACCCGCACTCAATGAGCAGTTCTTC
>TRBJ2-7|NA|TRBV19|TRBD1|16
CASSTGTGVGVYEQYF
TGTGCCAGTAGTACTGGGACAGGGGTCGGAGTCTACGAGCAGTACTTC
>TRBJ2-6|NA|TRBV3-1/TRBV3-2|NA|15
CASSLRGSGANVLTF
TGTGCCAGCAGCTTGCGTGGCTCTGGGGCCAACGTCCTGACTTTC
>TRBJ2-5|once|TRBV24-1|TRBD1|16
CATSDSGGTLQETQYF
TGTGCCACCAGTGATTCAGGGGGCACCCTCCAAGAGACCCAGTACTTC
>TRBJ2-4|NA|TRBV7-3|TRBD1|23
CASSLSPRGVGQGMTAAKNIQYF
TGTGCCAGCAGCTTAAGCCCTCGCGGAGTGGGACAGGGTATGACGGCCGCCAAAAACATTCAGTACTTC
>TRBJ2-2|NA|TRBV3-1/TRBV3-2|NA|14
CASGRGANTGELFF
TGTGCCAGCGGCAGGGGGGCGAACACCGGGGAGCTGTTTTTT
>TRBJ1-1|NA|TRBV6-5|TRBD1|14
CASSDRDWNTEAFF
TGTGCCAGCAGCGACAGGGACTGGAACACTGAAGCTTTCTTT
>TRBJ1-5|NA|TRBV30|NA|13
CAWSVGRAQPQHF
TGTGCCTGGAGTGTAGGCAGGGCTCAGCCCCAGCATTTT
>TRBJ2-7|once|TRBV6-6|TRBD2|12
CARGGSPYEQYF
TGTGCCAGGGGGGGGTCCCCCTACGAGCAGTACTTC
>TRBJ2-7|once|TRBV10-2|NA|19
CASSDPGWTASKSGGEQYF
TGCGCCAGCAGTGACCCCGGGTGGACAGCAAGCAAAAGCGGCGGCGAGCAGTACTTC
>TRBJ1-3|NA|TRBV6-6|NA|14
CASSYPTPRNTIYF
TGTGCCAGCAGTTACCCGACACCAAGAAACACCATATATTTT
>TRBJ2-2|NA|TRBV5-4|NA|13
CASSPGETGELFF
TGTGCCAGCAGCCCTGGTGAGACCGGGGAGCTGTTTTTT
>TRBJ1-1|NA|TRBV7-8|TRBD1|14
CASSQSVTGTEAFF
TGTGCCAGCAGCCAGTCAGTGACAGGGACTGAAGCTTTCTTT
>TRBJ2-7|NA|TRBV28|TRBD1|16
CASSLVGGTGFYEQYF
TGTGCCAGCAGTTTGGTGGGTGGGACAGGGTTCTACGAGCAGTACTTC
>TRBJ1-5|NA|TRBV6-2/TRBV6-3|TRBD1|18
CASSYRDRGVGSNQPQHF
TGTGCCAGCAGTTACCGGGACAGGGGAGTGGGAAGCAATCAGCCCCAGCATTTT
>TRBJ1-6|NA|TRBV12-3/TRBV12-4|NA|13
CASSLAGNSPLHF
TGTGCCAGCAGTTTGGCCGGGAATTCACCCCTCCACTTT
>TRBJ1-4|NA|TRBV18|TRBD1|15
CASSRLLGTGEKLFF
TGTGCCAGCTCACGGTTGTTGGGGACAGGTGAAAAACTGTTTTTT
>TRBJ1-1|NA|TRBV28|NA|15
CASSPPGARGSEAFF
TGTGCCAGCAGCCCCCCGGGTGCCCGGGGGTCTGAAGCTTTCTTT
>TRBJ2-2|NA|TRBV27|TRBD2|15
CASSLRGGATGELFF
TGTGCCAGCAGTTTACGGGGGGGGGCCACCGGGGAGCTGTTTTTT
>TRBJ2-2|NA|TRBV29-1|NA|14
CSVDGTGHTGELFF
TGCAGCGTCGACGGGACTGGGCACACCGGGGAGCTGTTTTTT
>TRBJ2-7|many|TRBV11-1|NA|15
CASSLETGPVYEQYF
TGTGCCAGCAGCCTCGAGACAGGACCAGTCTACGAGCAGTACTTC
>TRBJ2-7|NA|TRBV15|TRBD1|15
CATSRESGTVYEQYF
TGTGCCACCAGCAGAGAATCCGGGACAGTCTACGAGCAGTACTTC
>TRBJ2-7|many|TRBV5-6|NA|15
CASSRLGVISYEQYF
TGTGCCAGCAGCCGGCTCGGGGTTATCTCCTACGAGCAGTACTTC
>TRBJ2-7|NA|TRBV5-1|TRBD1|13
CASKVGQNYEQYF
TGCGCCAGCAAGGTGGGACAGAACTACGAGCAGTACTTC
>TRBJ1-3|NA|TRBV6-1|NA|16
CASSERGAGSGNTIYF
TGTGCCAGCAGTGAACGGGGTGCGGGTTCTGGAAACACCATATATTTT
>TRBJ2-7|NA|TRBV6-1|NA|12
CASSEQGAEQYF
TGTGCCAGCAGTGAACAGGGTGCGGAGCAGTACTTC
>TRBJ1-6|NA|TRBV4-2|NA|16
CASSQDAGLFRGRVHF
TGTGCCAGCAGCCAAGATGCGGGCTTGTTCAGGGGCCGGGTCCACTTT
>TRBJ2-1|NA|TRBV19|TRBD1|14
CASLPGQGAGEQFF
TGTGCCAGTCTCCCGGGACAGGGGGCGGGTGAGCAGTTCTTC
>TRBJ1-1|NA|TRBV7-9|NA|16
CASSLDSPGTNTEAFF
TGTGCCAGCAGCTTAGATTCCCCAGGCACGAACACTGAAGCTTTCTTT
>TRBJ2-7|NA|TRBV18|TRBD2|14
CASSPTSGSYEQYF
TGTGCCAGCTCACCGACTAGCGGGAGTTACGAGCAGTACTTC
>TRBJ2-3|NA|TRBV7-8|TRBD2|16
CASSLLLAGETDTQYF
TGTGCCAGCAGCTTATTACTAGCGGGGGAGACAGATACGCAGTATTTT
>TRBJ2-1|NA|TRBV10-1|NA|17
CASSPLRQRRAIDEQFF
TGCGCCAGCAGTCCCCTGCGTCAGCGGCGTGCTATTGATGAGCAGTTCTTC
>TRBJ1-1|NA|TRBV27|TRBD1|16
CASSSRTGAMNTEAFF
TGTGCCAGCAGTTCTAGGACAGGGGCAATGAACACTGAAGCTTTCTTT
>TRBJ1-2|NA|TRBV3-1/TRBV3-2|NA|15
CASSQVLTANYGYTF
TGTGCCAGCAGCCAAGTATTGACAGCTAACTATGGCTACACCTTC
>TRBJ1-2|NA|TRBV9|TRBD1|14
CASSLTGTGHGYTF
TGTGCCAGCAGCCTAACCGGGACAGGGCATGGCTACACCTTC
>TRBJ2-3|NA|TRBV6-1|TRBD2|16
CASSEPASGTTNTQYF
TGTGCCAGCAGTGAACCTGCCTCCGGGACTACAAATACGCAGTATTTT
>TRBJ2-7|NA|TRBV4-1|TRBD2|15
CASSRTLAGEIEQYF
TGCGCCAGCAGCCGTACACTAGCGGGAGAAATCGAGCAGTACTTC